Shown below are 9 T cell receptor beta chains from a single sample sequenced in a study of Graves' ophthalmopathy and Graves' hyperthyroidism. The TCR beta CDR3 regions underwent amplification from RNA transcripts. Second-round multiplex PCR followed a first-round RT-PCR using HTBI primers. MiXCR, run by TCRdb on the multiplex PCR reads, gives a single entry per CDR3 protein. Of a few hundred thousand distinct CDR3 sequences in the sample, approximately 15% were seen once. Specimen: peripheral blood. All receptors derive from a woman younger than 35 with stable Graves' hyperthyroidism.

This chain uses TRBV12-3 or TRBV12-4 with TRBJ1-6; D ambiguous. The V end was cut by 6 bases, the J end by 7 bases, with 13 bases between. The CDR3 is 14 amino acids. DNA for the CDR3: TGTGCCAGCAGCCCAGGACGGAAAAATTCACCCCTCCACTTT. Encoded protein: CASSPGRKNSPLHF.

Only a few counts were recorded for this clonotype. This chain links TRBV20-1 with TRBJ2-1; no definite D call. Germline CDR1 is DFQATT and CDR2 is SNEGSKA (reference sequence). The CDR3 loop spans 14 amino acids. The V end was cut by 3 bases, the J end by 8 bases, with 17 bases between. CDR3 loop: CSARSSSAFDEQFF. DNA of the CDR3: TGCAGTGCTAGGAGCAGTAGTGCCTTCGATGAGCAGTTCTTC.

This clonotype was seen many times. The genes are TRBV6-5 and TRBJ1-5, with 8 bases fitting TRBD1. This CDR3 has 14 amino acids. Germline V gives CDR1 MNHEY, CDR2 SVGAGI. Trimming took 8 bases from V and 7 from J; bases not matched to a gene: 10. As DNA, the CDR3 is TGTGCCAGCCGCTACGACAGGGGCGGCCAGCCCCAGCATTTT. It is translated as CASRYDRGGQPQHF.

This rearrangement joins TRBV28 to TRBJ1-1, with D hard to call. Germline loops: CDR1 MDHEN, CDR2 SYDVKM. The V gene lost 5 bases and the J gene lost 8 bases, with 9 bases spanning the gap. The CDR3 runs 11 residues. Here the CDR3 reads CASSPDIEAFF. CDR3 in DNA: TGTGCCAGCAGTCCCGACATCGAAGCTTTCTTT.

Many counts were recorded for this clonotype. This rearrangement joins TRBV12-3 or TRBV12-4 to TRBJ1-1, with D hard to call. The V and J ends lost 6 bases and 0 bases respectively, with 17 bases between them. This CDR3 is built from 16 residues. The CDR3 sequence: CASSLGRRTMNTEAFF. Written as DNA, the CDR3 is TGTGCCAGCAGCCTAGGTAGACGGACCATGAACACTGAAGCTTTCTTT.

This clonotype was recorded at least ten times. The gene calls are TRBV4-1 and TRBJ1-1, with 7 bases fitting TRBD1. J was trimmed by 5 bases and V by 3 bases; bases with no gene match: 9. The CDR3 totals 15 residues. Per the germline V gene, CDR1 is MGHRA and CDR2 is YSYEKL. CDR3 DNA: TGCGCCAGCAGCCATGTACAGGGGCATGGGACTGAAGCTTTCTTT. Translated, it gives CASSHVQGHGTEAFF.

At least ten counts were recorded for this clonotype. V is TRBV14 and J is TRBJ1-3; D is unresolved. V was clipped by 4 bases and J by 4 bases, with 17 bases between them. The CDR3 sequence is 16 residues long. Per germline, CDR1 SGHDN and CDR2 FVKESK. The CDR3 reads CASSLPSAGEGNTIYF. Written as DNA, the CDR3 is TGTGCCAGCAGCCTTCCGAGCGCGGGAGAAGGAAACACCATATATTTT.

The rearrangement uses TRBV5-1 and TRBJ1-2; D is ambiguous. Germline lookup yields CDR1 SGHRS and CDR2 YFSETQ. The CDR3 covers 17 residues. Between the trimmed V and J ends, which lost 5 bases and 7 bases, there was a span of 27 bases. Written as DNA, the CDR3 is TGCGCCAGCAGGACGAATACGGATACAAGGTTAATAGGTGGCTACACCTTC. Its protein product is CASRTNTDTRLIGGYTF.

This clonotype was detected ten times or more. A much bigger clone sits one base away, suggesting this may be a read error. The chain is built from TRBV2 and TRBJ2-5, with 7 bases lining up with TRBD1. CDR1 SNHLY and CDR2 FYNNEI come from the germline V gene. The CDR3 has 13 amino acids. Trimming at V came to 7 bases and at J to 2 bases, leaving 4 bases not matched to a gene. CDR3 coding DNA: TGTGCCAGCAACCCGGGACAGCAAGAGACCCAGTACTTC. Its translation is CASNPGQQETQYF.